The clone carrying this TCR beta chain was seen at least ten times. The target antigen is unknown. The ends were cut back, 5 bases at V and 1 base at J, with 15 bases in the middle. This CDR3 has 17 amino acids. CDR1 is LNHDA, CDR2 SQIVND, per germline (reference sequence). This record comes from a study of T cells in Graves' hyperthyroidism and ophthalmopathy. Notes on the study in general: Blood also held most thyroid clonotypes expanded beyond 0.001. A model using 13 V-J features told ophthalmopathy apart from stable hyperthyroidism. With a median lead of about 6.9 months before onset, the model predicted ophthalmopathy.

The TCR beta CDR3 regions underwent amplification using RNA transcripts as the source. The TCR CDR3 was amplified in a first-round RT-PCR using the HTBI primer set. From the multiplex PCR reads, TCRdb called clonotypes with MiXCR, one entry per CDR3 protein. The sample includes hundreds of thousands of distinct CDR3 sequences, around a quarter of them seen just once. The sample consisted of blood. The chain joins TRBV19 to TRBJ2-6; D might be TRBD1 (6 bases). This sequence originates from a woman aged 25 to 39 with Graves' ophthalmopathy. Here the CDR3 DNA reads TGTGCCAGTAGTGGCGCCAGGGGAAGTTCTGGGGCCAACGTCCTGACTTTC. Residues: CASSGARGSSGANVLTF.